The TCR beta chain described here comes from a study of PD-1 blockade in classical Hodgkin lymphoma. Study in general: Patients were treated with nivolumab at 3 mg/kg, and this was given intravenously every 2 weeks. Study results and limitations: Those achieving complete response showed baseline diversity like newly diagnosed patients.

Every patient was affected by relapse after autologous stem cell transplantation, while exposure to brentuximab vedotin was not uniform. Deletions cut 4 bases from V and 0 bases from J, with 7 bases between. The CDR3 consists of 13 residues. Germline V lookup: CDR1 SEHNR, CDR2 FQNEAQ (reference sequence). Assay: immunoSEQ multiplex PCR; the TCRdb copy retains only in-frame clones and omits some. Here the sample spans more than 90,000 clones, roughly four fifths being singletons. About this clone itself: Its specificity is unknown.

The receptor was derived from a human donor with classical Hodgkin lymphoma. This sample comprised peripheral blood mononuclear cells (PBMCs), obtained before the second cycle of nivolumab. This chain joins TRBV7-9 and TRBJ2-7; D gene uncertain. In DNA, the CDR3 is TGTGCCAGCAGCTGGGAAAGCTCCTACGAGCAGTACTTC. This gives the protein CASSWESSYEQYF.